This T cell receptor beta chain was found in a study of PD-L1 blockade in urothelial cancer. Study results and limitations: Better survival was forecast by a pretreatment blood TCR clonality below the median.

Sequencing was performed with immunoSEQ multiplex PCR; in TCRdb, only in-frame clones are kept and a portion is missing. The data show about 37,000 clones, 82% seen once. Comment on this clone: The antigen remains undetermined.

Germline V gives CDR1 MDHEN, CDR2 SYDVKM. CDR3 length: 15 residues. The V end lost 2 bases, the J end lost 1 base, and 10 bases lay between the germline ends. The sequenced sample was PBMCs, obtained around atezolizumab (anti-PD-L1) treatment. V usage is TRBV28 and J usage is TRBJ2-3; TRBD1 is a possible D gene (5 bases). This clonotype was sampled from a man between 60 and 70 years old with urothelial cancer. CDR3 amino acids: CASSLQGDGTDTQYF. Written as DNA, the CDR3 is TGTGCCAGCAGTTTACAGGGTGATGGCACAGATACGCAGTATTTT.